Shown below are 27 T cell receptor beta chains from a single sample sequenced in a study of cytomegalovirus exposure and HLA in healthy donors. Profiled with immunoSEQ multiplex PCR; TCRdb holds only in-frame clones, not every one. The table lists about 120,000 clones, 85% to 90% of them singletons. The material sequenced was PBMCs. The receptors shown here come from a woman aged 18-29 years in good health and CMV-seropositive.

This clone has a handful of counts. This sequence joins TRBV21-1 and TRBJ1-2; TRBD1 was called by the table and not checked on the DNA. TRBV21-1 is annotated as a pseudogene. The CDR3 totals 18 residues. The DNA for the CDR3 is TGTGCCAGCAGCTCCGAGCTTTCAGGGGAAGGAAAGGGCTATGGCTACACCTTC. Translating gives CASSSELSGEGKGYGYTF.

The table lists this clone with a count of one. The rearrangement links TRBV14 to TRBJ2-5; 7 bases agree with TRBD1. In germline, CDR1 is SGHDN, CDR2 FVKESK. The CDR3 is 13 residues long. The V gene end was trimmed by 6 bases and the J gene end by 0 bases; junction bases not matched to a gene: 1. The CDR3 spells CASRTGNQETQYF. CDR3 bases: TGTGCCAGCAGGACAGGGAACCAAGAGACCCAGTACTTC.

This clone has more than one count but fewer than ten. The V gene is TRBV7-9, the J gene TRBJ2-7; 7 bases agree with TRBD2. The CDR3 loop spans 14 amino acids. Germline-derived CDR1 and CDR2 are SEHNR and FQNEAQ (reference sequence). V lost 4 bases and J lost 4; bases outside the gene matches: 7. The CDR3 coding sequence is TGTGCCAGCAGCTCCGCGGGGGTTTTATACGAGCAGTACTTC. The encoded protein is CASSSAGVLYEQYF.

The chain is built from TRBV5-1 and TRBJ2-3; TRBD2 matches at 8 bases. Germline CDR1 and CDR2: SGHRS and YFSETQ. The V and J ends lost 0 bases and 0 bases, in that order; junction bases with no gene match: 3. This CDR3 is 16 amino acids long. In nucleotides, the CDR3 is TGCGCCAGCAGCTTGGGTAGCGGGGTTAGCACAGATACGCAGTATTTT. Translating it yields CASSLGSGVSTDTQYF.

This chain connects TRBV4-3 to TRBJ2-7; a weak D match, TRBD1 (5 bases). Per germline, CDR1 LGHNA and CDR2 YSLEER. The CDR3 spans 15 residues. V was cut by 0 bases and J by 0 bases, with 9 bases left in between. In nucleotides, the CDR3 is TGCGCCAGCAGCCAAGAGACAGACCCCTCCTACGAGCAGTACTTC. Its protein is CASSQETDPSYEQYF.

The CDR3 bases are TGTGCCAGCAGCTTGCGCCCTAGCGGGGCGGTCGAGCAGTACTTC. Translated, it gives CASSLRPSGAVEQYF. The rearrangement uses TRBV5-6 and TRBJ2-7, with 9 bases aligning to TRBD2. The CDR3 sequence is 15 residues long. The V gene's germline CDR1 is SGHDT and CDR2 YYEEEE. V lost 1 base to trimming and J lost 6 bases; unmatched junction nucleotides: 8. Filled out from reference TRBV5-6 and TRBJ2-7, the complete variable domain reads DAGVTQSPTHLIKTRGQQVTLRCSPKSGHDTVSWYQQALGQGPQFIFQYYEEEERQRGNFPDRFSGHQFPNYSSELNVNALLLGDSALYLCASSLRPSGAVEQYFGPGTRLTVT.

The chain recombines TRBV6-5 with TRBJ2-7, with TRBD1 matching over 7 bases. This CDR3 region has 14 residues. V lost 5 bases, J lost 2 bases, and 6 bases stayed unmatched. Germline V gene lookup returns CDR1 MNHEY and CDR2 SVGAGI. CDR3 in amino acids: CASSAGTETYEQYF. The CDR3 nucleotides are TGTGCCAGCAGTGCCGGGACAGAGACCTACGAGCAGTACTTC.

The J gene is TRBJ2-5, the V gene TRBV27; D is unresolved. The CDR3 is made up of 15 amino acids. The V gene's germline CDR1 is MNHEY and CDR2 SMNVEV (reference sequence). V lost 0 bases to trimming and J lost 4 bases, with 12 bases between them. CDR3 coding DNA: TGTGCCAGCAGTTTATCGCCGTCCCGCGCAGAGACCCAGTACTTC. This encodes CASSLSPSRAETQYF.

The gene calls are TRBV9 and TRBJ1-4; a weak D match, TRBD1 (5 bases). From germline, CDR1 is SGDLS and CDR2 YYNGEE. This CDR3 contains 15 residues. The germline V and J ends were trimmed by 4 bases and 8 bases, with 18 bases remaining between them. The CDR3 protein is CASSPSLGVQEKLFF. The CDR3 DNA is TGTGCCAGCAGCCCCTCCTTAGGGGTTCAGGAAAAACTGTTTTTT.

The chain is built from TRBV7-2 and TRBJ2-7; D is undetermined. The germline V and J ends were trimmed by 4 bases and 4 bases, with 17 bases remaining between them. Germline lookup yields CDR1 SGHTA and CDR2 FQGNSA. The CDR3 loop spans 15 amino acids. The CDR3 DNA follows: TGTGCCAGCAGCTCCACACCCCACCGAACATACGAGCAGTACTTC. Amino acids: CASSSTPHRTYEQYF.

This clone has a single count. V is TRBV29-1 and J is TRBJ1-2; 7 nucleotides agree with TRBD1. Trimming at V came to 7 bases and at J to 6 bases, leaving 17 bases not matched to a gene. The germline V gene encodes CDR1 SQVTM and CDR2 ANQGSEA. There are 15 residues in the CDR3. The CDR3 here is CSARDRTPYLDGYTF. The DNA for the CDR3 is TGCAGCGCCCGGGACAGAACCCCATACCTGGATGGCTACACCTTC.

The gene calls are TRBV7-9 and TRBJ1-6; 9 bases are shared with TRBD1. The ends lost 5 bases at V and 7 bases at J; junction bases unmatched: 6. Germline V lookup: CDR1 SEHNR, CDR2 FQNEAQ (reference sequence). The CDR3 is 15 amino acids. Here the CDR3 DNA reads TGTGCCAGCAGCGTCGACGGGACAGGGAATTCACCCCTCCACTTT. Translation: CASSVDGTGNSPLHF.

The table lists this clone with a count of one. The V call is TRBV7-6, the J call TRBJ2-5; 8 bases align to TRBD2. The CDR3 totals 15 residues. With V trimmed by 2 bases and J by 1 base, 3 bases remained unmatched. Germline V gene sequence: CDR1 SGHVS, CDR2 FNYEAQ. CDR3 in amino acids: CASSLTGLAQETQYF. The CDR3 DNA is TGTGCCAGCAGCTTAACCGGACTAGCCCAAGAGACCCAGTACTTC.

This clone was picked up one time. The chain is built from TRBV7-2 and TRBJ1-5; D is undetermined. The germline gives CDR1 SGHTA, CDR2 FQGNSA. The V end lost 5 bases, the J end lost 2 bases, and 13 bases lay between the germline ends. The CDR3 length is 15 residues. The CDR3 sequence: CASSPRGGRNQPQHF. In DNA form, the CDR3 reads TGTGCCAGCAGCCCGCGTGGCGGCCGCAATCAGCCCCAGCATTTT.

The V call is TRBV7-9, the J call TRBJ2-2; TRBD1 matches 8 bases. The CDR3 is 18 amino acids. Trimming removed 6 bases from V and 2 bases from J; junction bases left unmatched: 14. Germline loops: CDR1 SEHNR, CDR2 FQNEAQ (reference sequence). The CDR3 spells CASRFGTGPIRNTGELFF. The CDR3 nucleotides are TGTGCCAGCAGATTCGGGACAGGCCCGATTCGAAACACCGGGGAGCTGTTTTTT.

The V call is TRBV11-2, the J call TRBJ1-1; 7 nucleotides match TRBD1. The CDR3 is 15 residues long. The V gene's germline CDR1 is SGHAT and CDR2 FQNNGV. The ends lost 5 bases at V and 4 bases at J; junction bases unmatched: 10. The CDR3 reads CASSMPPGQRTEAFF. In DNA form, the CDR3 reads TGTGCCAGCAGCATGCCGCCGGGACAGCGCACTGAAGCTTTCTTT. Filled out from reference TRBV11-2 and TRBJ1-1, the complete variable domain reads EAGVAQSPRYKIIEKRQSVAFWCNPISGHATLYWYQQILGQGPKLLIQFQNNGVVDDSQLPKDRFSAERLKGVDSTLKIQPAKLEDSAVYLCASSMPPGQRTEAFFGQGTRLTVV.

The chain combines TRBV29-1 with TRBJ2-1; TRBD1 might be the D (5 bases). CDR3 length equals 15 residues. Germline lookup yields CDR1 SQVTM and CDR2 ANQGSEA. Trimming removed 4 bases from V and 0 bases from J, with 13 bases in between. The CDR3 here is CSVVGQPNSYNEQFF. The CDR3, as DNA: TGCAGCGTTGTAGGACAACCAAACTCCTACAATGAGCAGTTCTTC.

The chain uses TRBV5-6 and TRBJ1-5; 11 nucleotides match TRBD1. This CDR3 is 16 amino acids long. V dropped 0 bases and J dropped 4; count of bases not matched to a gene: 3. In germline, CDR1 is SGHDT, CDR2 YYEEEE. This CDR3 is CASSLEGTGGNQPQHF. The CDR3 DNA is TGTGCCAGCAGCTTGGAGGGGACAGGGGGAAATCAGCCCCAGCATTTT.

The V gene is TRBV6-5, the J gene TRBJ2-7; D perhaps matches TRBD2 (6 bases). Germline CDR1 MNHEY, CDR2 SVGAGI. CDR3 length: 15 residues. The V and J ends lost 5 bases and 0 bases respectively, with 14 bases between them. The CDR3 DNA reads TGTGCCAGCAGTGTACAGCTGGGGGGCTCCTACGAGCAGTACTTC. It translates to CASSVQLGGSYEQYF.

The rearrangement uses TRBV7-9 and TRBJ2-5, with D uncertain. Germline V lookup: CDR1 SEHNR, CDR2 FQNEAQ (reference sequence). The CDR3 sequence is 11 residues long. With 6 bases removed from V and 7 bases from J, the gap between germline ends came to 9 bases. CDR3: CASSPVWTQYF. CDR3 sequence (DNA): TGTGCCAGCAGTCCAGTGTGGACCCAGTACTTC.

The chain uses TRBV2 and TRBJ2-3; 12 bases fit TRBD2. This CDR3 comprises 19 residues. J gave up 0 bases and V 3 bases, and 10 bases lay outside the gene matches. CDR1 and CDR2 from the germline V gene are SNHLY and FYNNEI. CDR3 region: CASSEIARTSGASTDTQYF. CDR3 sequence (DNA): TGTGCCAGCAGTGAGATAGCGAGGACTAGCGGGGCTAGCACAGATACGCAGTATTTT.

The CDR3 reads CASSQLHRSGETQYF. The CDR3 region has the DNA TGCGCCAGCAGCCAGTTACACAGGTCCGGCGAGACCCAGTACTTC. This chain uses TRBV4-3 with TRBJ2-5; D is possibly TRBD1 (5 bases). The V end was cut by 3 bases, the J end by 5 bases, with 16 bases between. The V gene's germline CDR1 is LGHNA and CDR2 YSLEER. This CDR3 region has 15 residues.

This chain connects TRBV7-8 to TRBJ2-1; D uncertain. This CDR3 has 13 residues. CDR1 is SGHVS and CDR2 is FQNEAQ in the germline V gene. Trimming left V 2 bases short and J 1 base short, with 3 bases between. The CDR3 region is CASSLPSYNEQFF. The CDR3 region has the DNA TGTGCCAGCAGCTTACCTTCCTACAATGAGCAGTTCTTC.

V is TRBV12-5 and J is TRBJ1-1, with TRBD1 matching 9 bases. Trimming removed 7 bases from V and 4 bases from J; junction bases left unmatched: 7. The length of the CDR3 is 14 residues. Germline V gene data show CDR1 as LGHNT and CDR2 as FRNRAP. CDR3 nucleotide sequence: TGTGCTAGTGCCCCCGACAGGGGGATCACTGAAGCTTTCTTT. Protein product: CASAPDRGITEAFF.

The chain joins TRBV5-6 to TRBJ1-2; 9 bases line up with TRBD1. The germline CDR1 and CDR2 sequences are SGHDT and YYEEEE. Germline trimming cut 1 base from V and 3 bases from J; bases unmatched to any gene: 4. The CDR3 covers 15 residues. The DNA for the CDR3 is TGTGCCAGCAGCTTGAGACAGGGGGTTCACTATGGCTACACCTTC. This gives the protein CASSLRQGVHYGYTF.

This chain links TRBV9 with TRBJ1-6; 8 bases line up with TRBD1. This CDR3 is 15 amino acids long. J lost 6 bases, V lost 4 bases, and 6 bases had no gene match. The germline V gene has CDR1 SGDLS and CDR2 YYNGEE. CDR3 sequence reads: CASSRGQGFNSPLHF. In nucleotides, the CDR3 is TGTGCCAGCAGCCGTGGACAGGGCTTTAATTCACCCCTCCACTTT.

The genes are TRBV11-3 and TRBJ2-2, with a tentative D call TRBD1 (5 bases). The ends were cut back, 5 bases at V and 2 bases at J, with 15 bases in the middle. This CDR3 is built from 16 residues. Germline V gives CDR1 SGHNT, CDR2 YENEEA. The CDR3 here is CASSQGLSTNTGELFF. DNA of the CDR3: TGTGCCAGCAGCCAGGGCCTTAGCACAAACACCGGGGAGCTGTTTTTT. The variable domain in full, with the rest retrieved from reference TRBV11-3 and TRBJ2-2, is EAGVVQSPRYKIIEKKQPVAFWCNPISGHNTLYWYLQNLGQGPELLIRYENEEAVDDSQLPKDRFSAERLKGVDSTLKIQPAELGDSAVYLCASSQGLSTNTGELFFGEGSRLTVL.